Presented here are 8 T cell receptor beta chains from one specimen sequenced in a study of a mutant IDH1 vaccine in newly diagnosed glioma. No antigen is known for these receptors. Time point specified: week 47, end of study. Every vaccination contained 300 ug of the mutant IDH1 20-mer peptide and was paired with topical imiquimod. Sequenced by immunoSEQ multiplex PCR; TCRdb stores in-frame clones only, minus some. The table shows about 36,000 clones, with 75% occurring only once. The sequencing here drew on PBMCs, taken from a glioma patient whose treatment included an IDH1 peptide vaccine. These receptors originate from a man aged 40-49 years with glioma.

The rearrangement uses TRBV5-8 and TRBJ2-1, with 9 positions matching TRBD2. From germline, CDR1 is SGHTS and CDR2 YDEGEE. CDR3 length: 15 residues. The V and J ends lost 0 bases and 4 bases, in that order; junction bases with no gene match: 2. For the CDR3, the DNA is TGTGCCAGCAGCTTGGGTACTAGCGGGTACAATGAGCAGTTCTTC. Residues: CASSLGTSGYNEQFF.

This clone was seen a few times. V usage is TRBV7-2 and J usage is TRBJ2-4; TRBD2 aligns across 9 bases. Unmatched junction bases numbered 10, after V lost 4 bases and J lost 6 bases. Germline V CDR1 and CDR2: SGHTA, FQGNSA. The CDR3 sequence is 16 residues long. For the CDR3, the DNA is TGTGCCAGCAGCTCGAGGAGCGGGGGGTTCGGAAACATTCAGTACTTC. Protein product: CASSSRSGGFGNIQYF.

J is TRBJ1-2 and V is TRBV7-9; D is uncertain. V lost 3 bases to trimming and J lost 5 bases, with 10 bases between them. CDR1 and CDR2 (germline): SEHNR, FQNEAQ (reference sequence). The CDR3 has 13 residues. The CDR3 DNA follows: TGTGCCAGCAGCTTGGGTCAGCGGTATGGCTACACCTTC. Its translation: CASSLGQRYGYTF.

The chain couples TRBV19 to TRBJ1-1; maybe TRBD1 (5 bases). The CDR3 has 14 residues. Germline CDR1 and CDR2: LNHDA and SQIVND (reference sequence). The germline V and J ends were trimmed by 6 bases and 2 bases, with 13 bases remaining between them. The CDR3 nucleotides read TGTGCCAGTAGCGCGGGAGGGACCAACACTGAAGCTTTCTTT. This encodes CASSAGGTNTEAFF.

The CDR3 is CASSFSSSTDTQYF. For the CDR3, the DNA is TGTGCCAGCAGCTTTTCCTCTAGCACAGATACGCAGTATTTT. The chain carries TRBV11-3 and TRBJ2-3; D unresolved. Trimming removed 3 bases from V and 0 bases from J, with 7 bases in between. Germline assignment: CDR1 SGHNT and CDR2 YENEEA. This CDR3 has 14 amino acids.

The genes are TRBV5-1 and TRBJ1-1; unclear D gene. The CDR3 runs 16 residues. V was trimmed by 4 bases and J by 3 bases, leaving 19 bases between them. Germline V gives CDR1 SGHRS, CDR2 YFSETQ. CDR3 in amino acids: CASSPNPPQVDTEAFF. The CDR3 coding sequence is TGCGCCAGCAGCCCTAACCCGCCCCAGGTGGACACTGAAGCTTTCTTT.

The chain uses TRBV11-3 and TRBJ2-1; the D gene is possibly TRBD2 (5 bases). The CDR3 contains 17 residues. Germline CDR1 reads SGHNT; CDR2 reads YENEEA. The V end lost 5 bases, the J end lost 2 bases, and 19 bases lay between the germline ends. DNA for the CDR3: TGTGCCAGCAGCCGAGAAACACTAGGACTTCCCTACAATGAGCAGTTCTTC. Its protein product is CASSRETLGLPYNEQFF. Looking up the rest from reference TRBV11-3 and TRBJ2-1 gives the full variable domain: EAGVVQSPRYKIIEKKQPVAFWCNPISGHNTLYWYLQNLGQGPELLIRYENEEAVDDSQLPKDRFSAERLKGVDSTLKIQPAELGDSAVYLCASSRETLGLPYNEQFFGPGTRLTVL.

In nucleotides, the CDR3 is TGCGCCAGCAGCCCCCTATACGGGGGAGAGACCCAGTACTTC. Translating gives CASSPLYGGETQYF. This chain links TRBV4-3 with TRBJ2-5; maybe TRBD2 (6 bases). The CDR3 spans 14 residues. V shed 4 bases and J shed 4 bases, with 13 bases lying between them. Germline V gene lookup returns CDR1 LGHNA and CDR2 YSLEER.